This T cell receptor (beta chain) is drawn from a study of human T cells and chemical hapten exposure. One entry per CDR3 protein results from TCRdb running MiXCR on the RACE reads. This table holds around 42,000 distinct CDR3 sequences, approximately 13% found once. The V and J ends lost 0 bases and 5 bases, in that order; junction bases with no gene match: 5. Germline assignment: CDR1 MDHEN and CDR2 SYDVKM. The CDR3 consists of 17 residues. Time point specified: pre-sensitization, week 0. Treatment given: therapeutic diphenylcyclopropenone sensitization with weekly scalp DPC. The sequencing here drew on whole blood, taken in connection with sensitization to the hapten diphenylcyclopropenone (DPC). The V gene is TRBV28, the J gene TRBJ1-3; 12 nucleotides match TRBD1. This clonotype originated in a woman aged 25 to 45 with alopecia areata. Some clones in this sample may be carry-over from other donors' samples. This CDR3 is CASSLWGQGASRNTIYF. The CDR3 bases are TGTGCCAGCAGTTTATGGGGACAGGGGGCTTCGCGAAACACCATATATTTT.